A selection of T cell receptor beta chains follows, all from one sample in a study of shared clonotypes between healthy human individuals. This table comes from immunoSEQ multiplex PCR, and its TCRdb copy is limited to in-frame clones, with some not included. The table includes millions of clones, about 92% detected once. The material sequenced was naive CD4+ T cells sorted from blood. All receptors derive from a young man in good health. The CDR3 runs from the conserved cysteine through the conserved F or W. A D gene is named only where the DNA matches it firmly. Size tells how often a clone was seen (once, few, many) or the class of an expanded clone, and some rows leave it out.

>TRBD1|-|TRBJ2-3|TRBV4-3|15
TGCGCCAGCAGCCAATCGGGACAGGGTACAGATACGCAGTATTTT
CASSQSGQGTDTQYF
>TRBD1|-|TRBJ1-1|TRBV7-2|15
TGTGCCAGCAGCCGCGGGACAGATTTGAACACTGAAGCTTTCTTT
CASSRGTDLNTEAFF
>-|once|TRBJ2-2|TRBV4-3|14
TGCGCCAGCAGCCAAGCGCAATACACCGGGGAGCTGTTTTTT
CASSQAQYTGELFF
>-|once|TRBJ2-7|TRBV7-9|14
TGTGCCAGCAGCACCACGGCGGGGCCCTACGAGCAGTACTTC
CASSTTAGPYEQYF
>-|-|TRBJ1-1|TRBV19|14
TGTGCCAGTAGTACATGGCCTTTGGGGGCTGAAGCTTTCTTT
CASSTWPLGAEAFF
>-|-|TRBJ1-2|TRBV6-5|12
TGTGCCAGCAAGGAGGCGCGGTATGGCTACACCTTC
CASKEARYGYTF
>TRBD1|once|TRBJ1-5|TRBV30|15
TGTGCCTGGAGTTCTGGGACAGAACCCAATCAGCCCCAGCATTTT
CAWSSGTEPNQPQHF
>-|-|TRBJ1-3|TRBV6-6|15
TGTGCCAGCAGTCCCCACAGGGAGACTGGAAACACCATATATTTT
CASSPHRETGNTIYF
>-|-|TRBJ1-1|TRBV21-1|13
TGTGCCAGCAGCAAAGGCCGAGACACTGAAGCTTTCTTT
CASSKGRDTEAFF
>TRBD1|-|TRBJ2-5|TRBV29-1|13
TGCAGCGTTGCGGGACAGGCCCAAGAGACCCAGTACTTC
CSVAGQAQETQYF
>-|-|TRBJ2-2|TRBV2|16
TGTGCCAGCAGGGATACGGACAGAGATAACACCGGGGAGCTGTTTTTT
CASRDTDRDNTGELFF
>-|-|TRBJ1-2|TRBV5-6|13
TGTGCCAGCAGCTTGTTGGGGGAGCGAGGCTACACCTTC
CASSLLGERGYTF
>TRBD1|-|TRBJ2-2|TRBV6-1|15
TGTGCCAGCGGGTCCCAACAGGGGGCGATCGGGGAGCTGTTTTTT
CASGSQQGAIGELFF
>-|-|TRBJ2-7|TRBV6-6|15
TGTGCCAGCAGCCTCTCGGGACCCCACTCCTACGAGCAGTACTTC
CASSLSGPHSYEQYF
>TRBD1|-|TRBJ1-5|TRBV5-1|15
TGCGCCAGCAGCTTTGGGACAGATAGCAATCAGCCCCAGCATTTT
CASSFGTDSNQPQHF
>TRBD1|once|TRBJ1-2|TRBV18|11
TGTGCCAGCTCGACAGGGAAAGGCTACACCTTC
CASSTGKGYTF
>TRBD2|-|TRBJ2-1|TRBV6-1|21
TGTGCCAGCAGTGAAAATTTTGTAGGGACTAGCGTGTTCCGGTCCTACAATGAGCAGTTCTTC
CASSENFVGTSVFRSYNEQFF
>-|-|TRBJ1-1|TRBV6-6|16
TGTGCCAGCAGTTACTCAACTGGGTTTCCGAACACTGAAGCTTTCTTT
CASSYSTGFPNTEAFF
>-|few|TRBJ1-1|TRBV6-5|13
TGTGCCAGCAGTTACTCGAGAAGAGCTGAAGCTTTCTTT
CASSYSRRAEAFF
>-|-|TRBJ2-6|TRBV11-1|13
TGTGCCAGCAGGCCCGGCGGGGCCAACGTCCTGACTTTC
CASRPGGANVLTF
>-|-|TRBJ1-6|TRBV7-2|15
TGTGCCAGCAGCTCCGAGGGGGGGTATAATTCACCCCTCCACTTT
CASSSEGGYNSPLHF
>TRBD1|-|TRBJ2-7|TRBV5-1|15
TGCGCCAGCAGCCCGGGGACAGGGGGTAACGACGAGCAGTACTTC
CASSPGTGGNDEQYF
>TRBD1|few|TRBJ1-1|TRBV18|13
TGTGCCAGCTCACCGGACAGGGAGATTGAAGCTTTCTTT
CASSPDREIEAFF
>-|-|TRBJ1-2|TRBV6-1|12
TGTGCCAGCAGTCGGGACGGCCCCGGCTACACCTTC
CASSRDGPGYTF
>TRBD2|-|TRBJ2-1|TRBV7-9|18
TGTGCCAGCAGCCACGGTGGTAGCGGGACCCCCGCCTACAATGAGCAGTTCTTC
CASSHGGSGTPAYNEQFF
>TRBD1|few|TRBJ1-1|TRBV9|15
TGTGCCAGCAGCGTAGGGGACAGGGTGCGGACTGAAGCTTTCTTT
CASSVGDRVRTEAFF
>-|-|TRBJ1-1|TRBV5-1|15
TGCGCCAGCAGCTGGGCGGGGAAATCGAGCACTGAAGCTTTCTTT
CASSWAGKSSTEAFF
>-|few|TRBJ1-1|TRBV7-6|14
TGTGCCAGCGCCTTAAAGACGATGAACACTGAAGCTTTCTTT
CASALKTMNTEAFF
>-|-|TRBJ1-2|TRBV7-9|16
TGTGCCAGCAGCCCCGACGGGGGCAGGGCCTCTTGGGGCTACACCTTC
CASSPDGGRASWGYTF
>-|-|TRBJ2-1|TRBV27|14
TGTGCCAGCAGTTTATTTCCCATTTACAATGAGCAGTTCTTC
CASSLFPIYNEQFF
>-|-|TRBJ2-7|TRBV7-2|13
TGTGCCAGCAGCTTCTCGGGCTCCTACGAGCAGTACTTC
CASSFSGSYEQYF